These 31 T cell receptor beta chains share one sample of origin, sequenced in a study of T cells in women clearing cervical HPV infection. TCRdb's table, derived via immunoSEQ multiplex PCR, lists solely in-frame clones and lacks some. Reported are over 30,000 clones; the ten largest clones contain approximately 4.8%. Sequencing was done on a sample of blood buffy coat. The receptors originated from a woman aged 18-70 years with a cervical HPV16 infection that either progressed to CIN3+ or cleared (not recorded which).

Concerning this clone itself: The CDR3 goes on 3 residues after the read ends, and that part is filled in from the germline J gene. This rearrangement joins TRBV7-9 to TRBJ1-6; D is unclear. Germline V gene lookup returns CDR1 SEHNR and CDR2 FQNEAQ (reference sequence). V gave up 5 bases and J gave up 10 bases, with 15 bases separating them. The CDR3 consists of 14 residues. The part of the CDR3 DNA that was read is TGTGCCAGCAGCCTGAGCGGGCCTCAATCACCC. Translating gives CASSLSGPQSP. The whole CDR3 reads CASSLSGPQSPLHF.

Notes on this clone: The sequence runs out 3 residues before the end of the CDR3; the remainder is reconstructed from the germline J gene. The chain has TRBV18 and TRBJ1-4, with D maybe TRBD1 (5 bases). This CDR3 spans 14 amino acids. Germline V lookup: CDR1 KGHSH, CDR2 LQKENI. The ends were cut back, 3 bases at V and 8 bases at J, with 13 bases in the middle. The CDR3 reads CASSPSRAGEKLFF. The sequenced part of the CDR3 DNA is TGTGCCAGCTCACCGTCCCGGGCAGGGGAAAAA.

About this clone: The observed sequence ends 3 residues before the CDR3 terminus, with the missing tail filled in from the germline J gene. The chain joins TRBV5-4 to TRBJ1-6; unclear D gene. Germline V gene lookup returns CDR1 SGHNT and CDR2 YYREEE (reference sequence). Trimming left V 2 bases short and J 7 bases short, with 16 bases between. This CDR3 region has 16 residues. CDR3 DNA, as far as it was read: TGTGCCAGCAGCTTAGCCCCAGTCGGGGAAAATTCACCC. This gives the protein CASSLAPVGENSP. The whole CDR3 is CASSLAPVGENSPLHF. Full variable domain (rest looked up from reference TRBV5-4 and TRBJ1-6): ETGVTQSPTHLIKTRGQQVTLRCSSQSGHNTVSWYQQALGQGPQFIFQYYREEENGRGNFPPRFSGLQFPNYSSELNVNALELDDSALYLCASSLAPVGENSPLHFGNGTRLTVT.

On this clone: Sequencing ends 3 residues short of the CDR3 end; the germline J gene provides the rest. The rearrangement links TRBV18 to TRBJ1-1, with 8 nucleotides matching TRBD1. This CDR3 spans 18 amino acids. Germline values: CDR1 KGHSH, CDR2 LQKENI. V was pared by 3 bases and J by 4 bases, with 16 bases of the junction left unmatched. This CDR3 is CASSPPQGRGPTGTEAFF. Partial CDR3 DNA: TGTGCCAGCTCACCCCCTCAGGGCAGGGGGCCCACGGGCACTGAA.

About this clone itself: Read data end 3 residues before the CDR3 end; the end is taken from the germline J gene. The genes are TRBV7-9 and TRBJ1-2; weak D call: TRBD1 (6 bases). In germline, CDR1 is SEHNR, CDR2 FQNEAQ (reference sequence). This CDR3 comprises 12 residues. The covered CDR3 bases are TGTGCCAGCAGCGTAGGGACAAACGGC. This encodes CASSVGTNG. The CDR3 in its entirety is CASSVGTNGYTF.

Points on this clone: The read halts 3 residues ahead of the CDR3 end, with the missing end drawn from the germline J gene. The rearrangement links TRBV14 to TRBJ1-1; D is ambiguous. The germline CDR1 and CDR2 sequences are SGHDN and FVKESK. V dropped 1 base and J dropped 5 bases, with 29 bases sitting between them. The CDR3 extends over 20 amino acids. The CDR3 loop reads CASSQARIQRLRPEETEAFF. The CDR3 DNA, read in part, is TGTGCCAGCAGCCAAGCACGAATTCAGAGACTCAGACCTGAGGAGACTGAA.

About this clone itself: Read sequence stops 3 residues before the CDR3 end, and the germline J gene provides the missing end. The V call is TRBV5-6, the J call TRBJ2-2; no definite D call. Trimming took 4 bases from V and 8 from J, leaving 18 bases between them. The CDR3 length is 15 residues. Germline loops: CDR1 SGHDT, CDR2 YYEEEE. Incomplete CDR3 DNA: TGTGCCAGCAGCACGCACCCAGACATGCTGGGGGAG. It yields the protein CASSTHPDMLGE. The entire CDR3 reads CASSTHPDMLGELFF.

Notes on this clone: The missing CDR3 end, 3 residues past where the read stops, is filled in from the germline J gene. The chain recombines TRBV10-1 with TRBJ2-4; no clear D. The length of the CDR3 is 13 residues. V dropped 2 bases and J dropped 5 bases, with 7 bases sitting between them. Germline V gene sequence: CDR1 WNHNN, CDR2 SYGVQD (reference sequence). The CDR3 spells CASSENPENIQYF. The DNA read from the CDR3 is TGCGCCAGCAGTGAGAATCCAGAAAACATT.

Incomplete CDR3 DNA: TGTGCCAGTACCCCGGGGGGGGCTTATCAGCCC. It translates to CASTPGGAYQP. The CDR3 in full is CASTPGGAYQPQHF. V is TRBV19 and J is TRBJ1-5, with D perhaps TRBD1 (6 bases). Read data end 3 residues before the CDR3 end; the end is taken from the germline J gene. CDR1 is LNHDA, CDR2 SQIVND, per germline (reference sequence). The CDR3 runs to 14 residues. The V gene lost 7 bases and the J gene lost 5 bases, with 15 bases spanning the gap.

Concerning this clone: The CDR3 end falls 3 residues outside the read, so it is completed with the germline J gene. The J gene is TRBJ1-2, the V gene TRBV3-1 (or the pseudogene TRBV3-2), with TRBD1 matching 9 bases. CDR3 size: 15 residues. CDR1 and CDR2 (germline): LGHDT, YNNKEL (reference sequence). V was pared by 2 bases and J by 6 bases, with 7 bases of the junction left unmatched. The covered CDR3 bases are TGTGCCAGCAGCCAACGGGACAGGGAGACCCATGGC. It yields the protein CASSQRDRETHG. The CDR3 as a whole reads CASSQRDRETHGYTF.

To note about this clone: The observed sequence ends 3 residues before the CDR3 terminus, with the missing tail filled in from the germline J gene. V and J are TRBV5-1 and TRBJ1-2; D perhaps matches TRBD1 (5 bases). Germline assignment: CDR1 SGHRS and CDR2 YFSETQ. CDR3 length: 16 residues. CDR3 bases read: TGCGCCAGCAGCTTGGGCAGGGAAATTAGACGACAAGGC. This gives the protein CASSLGREIRRQG. The full CDR3 protein is CASSLGREIRRQGYTF. Full variable domain (outside the CDR3, taken from reference TRBV5-1 and TRBJ1-2): KAGVTQTPRYLIKTRGQQVTLSCSPISGHRSVSWYQQTPGQGLQFLFEYFSETQRNKGNFPGRFSGRQFSNSRSEMNVSTLELGDSALYLCASSLGREIRRQGYTFGSGTRLTVV.

As regards this clone: The read ends 3 residues shy of where the CDR3 ends; the end is completed using the germline J gene. The V call is TRBV11-2, the J call TRBJ2-7, with D possibly being TRBD1 (6 bases). Deletions cut 5 bases from V and 5 bases from J, with 10 bases between. The germline V gene has CDR1 SGHAT and CDR2 FQNNGV. The CDR3 consists of 12 residues. CDR3 sequence: CASSGDRNEQYF. The sequenced part of the CDR3 DNA is TGTGCCAGCAGCGGAGACAGGAACGAG.

About this clone: Coverage ceases 3 residues before the CDR3 finishes, and the germline J gene fills in the end. The gene calls are TRBV5-1 and TRBJ2-1, with 13 bases matching TRBD2. Germline V CDR1 and CDR2: SGHRS, YFSETQ. This CDR3 is 15 amino acids long. Unmatched junction bases numbered 8, after V lost 7 bases and J lost 7 bases. CDR3 in amino acids: CASAPGLAGRNEQFF. The sequenced CDR3 bases are TGCGCCAGCGCTCCGGGACTAGCGGGGAGGAATGAG. The variable domain in full, completed from reference TRBV5-1 and TRBJ2-1, reads KAGVTQTPRYLIKTRGQQVTLSCSPISGHRSVSWYQQTPGQGLQFLFEYFSETQRNKGNFPGRFSGRQFSNSRSEMNVSTLELGDSALYLCASAPGLAGRNEQFFGPGTRLTVL.

The chain's CDR3 is CASSLGDIGEAFF. CDR3 DNA (partial): TGTGCCAGCAGCTTGGGGGACATCGGTGAA. The chain links TRBV5-5 to TRBJ1-1; maybe TRBD1 (6 bases). The read halts 3 residues ahead of the CDR3 end, with the missing end drawn from the germline J gene. V was trimmed by 0 bases and J by 7 bases, leaving 10 bases between them. The CDR3 loop spans 13 amino acids. The germline gives CDR1 SGHKS, CDR2 YYEKEE (reference sequence).

Remarks on this clone: The read ends 3 residues early relative to the CDR3; the germline J gene fills the gap. This chain connects TRBV2 to TRBJ2-7; D gene uncertain. CDR1 and CDR2 (germline): SNHLY, FYNNEI. Trimming left V 7 bases short and J 3 bases short, with 10 bases between. There are 12 residues in the CDR3. CDR3 in amino acids: CASTQSGYEQYF. Incomplete CDR3 DNA: TGTGCCAGCACCCAGTCGGGCTACGAG.

A remark on this clone: The read comes to an end 3 residues before the CDR3 does, leaving the germline J gene to fill in the end. The V and J genes are TRBV11-3 and TRBJ2-1; a possible D gene is TRBD2 (6 bases). Germline-derived CDR1 and CDR2 are SGHNT and YENEEA. Trimming removed 5 bases from V and 7 bases from J, with 18 bases in between. This CDR3 is 15 amino acids long. The CDR3 DNA, read in part, is TGTGCCAGCAGCCCCATAATGGGGGGAACGAATGAG. This sequence encodes CASSPIMGGTNE. The entire CDR3 reads CASSPIMGGTNEQFF.

CDR3 DNA (partial): TGCGCCAGCAGCCAAGATGGGGGGTGGGACTACGAG. Amino acid sequence: CASSQDGGWDYE. The whole CDR3 is CASSQDGGWDYEQYF. The genes are TRBV4-1 and TRBJ2-7, with D tentatively TRBD2 (6 bases). The missing CDR3 end, 3 residues past where the read stops, is filled in from the germline J gene. CDR3 size: 15 residues. The germline CDR1 and CDR2 sequences are MGHRA and YSYEKL. Trimming cost V 0 bases and J 3 bases, with 12 bases left between them.

On this clone itself: The CDR3 end lies 3 residues beyond the end of the read and is filled in from the germline J gene. V and J are TRBV30 and TRBJ2-3; the match to TRBD1 covers 8 bases. With 2 bases clipped from V and 4 bases from J, the junction kept 11 bases outside the gene matches. This CDR3 spans 16 amino acids. Germline V gives CDR1 GTSNPN, CDR2 SVGIG (reference sequence). The CDR3 loop is CAWSLARTGLADTQYF. The DNA read from the CDR3 is TGTGCCTGGAGTCTAGCCAGGACAGGGCTGGCAGATACG.

A remark on this clone: The CDR3 end lies 3 residues beyond the end of the read and is filled in from the germline J gene. The chain uses TRBV5-4 and TRBJ2-5; 7 nucleotides match TRBD2. CDR1 is SGHNT and CDR2 is YYREEE in the germline V gene (reference sequence). With 4 bases clipped from V and 0 bases from J, the junction kept 3 bases outside the gene matches. This CDR3 is built from 14 residues. The CDR3 loop reads CASSPGGDQETQYF. CDR3 bases read: TGTGCCAGCAGCCCGGGGGGAGACCAAGAGACC.

Turning to this clone: The CDR3 goes on 3 residues after the read ends, and that part is filled in from the germline J gene. The V gene is TRBV5-8, the J gene TRBJ2-7, with 7 bases that match TRBD1. Per the germline V gene, CDR1 is SGHTS and CDR2 is YDEGEE. Unmatched junction bases numbered 9, after V lost 6 bases and J lost 3 bases. There are 14 residues in the CDR3. CDR3 DNA (partial): TGTGCCAGCAACGAGGGGACAGTAGGCTACGAG. As protein: CASNEGTVGYE. The full CDR3 is CASNEGTVGYEQYF.

Concerning this clone: The read finishes 3 residues shy of the CDR3 end, and the germline J gene is used to complete it. The chain couples TRBV7-3 to TRBJ2-3; tentative D call: TRBD2 (6 bases). The CDR3 consists of 15 residues. From germline, CDR1 is SGHTA and CDR2 FQGTGA. V lost 4 bases and J 4 bases, leaving 15 bases between the germline ends. This chain's CDR3 is CASSSELAGADTQYF. CDR3 DNA (partial): TGTGCCAGCAGCTCTGAACTAGCCGGCGCAGATACG.

Points on this clone: The read finishes 3 residues shy of the CDR3 end, and the germline J gene is used to complete it. The rearrangement uses TRBV5-1 and TRBJ2-4, with 9 bases lining up with TRBD1. The CDR3 has 15 residues. Germline V gene lookup returns CDR1 SGHRS and CDR2 YFSETQ. Unmatched junction bases numbered 7, after V lost 0 bases and J lost 9 bases. The CDR3 loop reads CASSLVGGQGSIQYF. Incomplete CDR3 DNA: TGCGCCAGCAGCTTGGTGGGGGGACAGGGCAGCATT.

About this clone itself: The read is 3 residues too short to cover the CDR3 end, so that end is filled in from the germline J gene. V is TRBV14 and J is TRBJ2-1; unclear D gene. This CDR3 is built from 17 residues. Germline assignment: CDR1 SGHDN and CDR2 FVKESK. V lost 4 bases and J 1 base, leaving 17 bases between the germline ends. The CDR3 reads CASSRPTQALSYNEQFF. The sequenced CDR3 bases are TGTGCCAGCAGCCGACCAACCCAGGCTTTATCCTACAATGAG.

The CDR3 DNA, read in part, is TGTGCCAGTAGTACTAGCGGCCGGGGGAATGAG. Protein sequence: CASSTSGRGNE. The CDR3 reads in full as CASSTSGRGNEQFF. The chain combines TRBV19 with TRBJ2-1; 7 nucleotides agree with TRBD2. The read comes to an end 3 residues before the CDR3 does, leaving the germline J gene to fill in the end. The trim removed 4 bases at V and 7 bases at J, leaving 7 bases unmatched. Germline V lookup: CDR1 LNHDA, CDR2 SQIVND (reference sequence). The CDR3 is made up of 14 amino acids.

Comments on this clone: The read comes to an end 3 residues before the CDR3 does, leaving the germline J gene to fill in the end. The sample has other DNA sequences that encode this CDR3 too. The chain combines TRBV6-2 or TRBV6-3 with TRBJ1-5; tentatively, D is TRBD1 (5 bases). Germline V lookup: CDR1 MNHEY, CDR2 SVGEGT. This CDR3 has 14 residues. V was trimmed by 2 bases and J by 4 bases, leaving 9 bases between them. The DNA read from the CDR3 is TGTGCCAGCAGTTACGGGCAGGGAAATCAGCCC. Protein product: CASSYGQGNQP. The entire CDR3 protein reads CASSYGQGNQPQHF.

Worth noting for this clone: The CDR3 end falls 3 residues outside the read, so it is completed with the germline J gene. The V call is TRBV5-8, the J call TRBJ1-2, with a tentative D call TRBD1 (5 bases). Trimming removed 6 bases at V and 3 bases at J, with 18 bases between. This CDR3 is built from 15 residues. Germline V gene data show CDR1 as SGHTS and CDR2 as YDEGEE. This chain's CDR3 is CASNQQEFPYYGYTF. CDR3 DNA (partial): TGTGCCAGCAACCAACAGGAGTTTCCTTACTATGGC.

With respect to this clone: The CDR3 extends 3 residues past the end of the read, so its final part is completed from the germline J gene. The chain uses TRBV19 and TRBJ2-7; the D gene is possibly TRBD1 (6 bases). The V gene's germline CDR1 is LNHDA and CDR2 SQIVND (reference sequence). V was pared by 4 bases and J by 2 bases, with 18 bases between. The CDR3 consists of 16 residues. Incomplete CDR3 DNA: TGTGCCAGTAGTACCAAGACAGGCGGGTCGACCTACGAG. Translation: CASSTKTGGSTYE. In full, the CDR3 reads CASSTKTGGSTYEQYF.

Points on this clone: The missing CDR3 end, 3 residues past where the read stops, is filled in from the germline J gene. The chain couples TRBV5-1 to TRBJ1-1; 10 nucleotides agree with TRBD1. This CDR3 has 15 residues. J was trimmed by 3 bases and V by 5 bases; bases with no gene match: 7. The germline V gene encodes CDR1 SGHRS and CDR2 YFSETQ. The CDR3 is CASSQSGTGDTEAFF. Incomplete CDR3 DNA: TGCGCCAGCAGTCAATCCGGGACAGGGGACACTGAA.

For this clone: The read ends 3 residues shy of where the CDR3 ends; the end is completed using the germline J gene. This chain links TRBV20-1 with TRBJ1-1; 10 bases align to TRBD1. V was clipped by 6 bases and J by 4 bases; unmatched bases: 8. Germline assignment: CDR1 DFQATT and CDR2 SNEGSKA (reference sequence). The CDR3 loop spans 14 amino acids. This chain's CDR3 is CSASAGTGVTEAFF. CDR3 DNA, as far as it was read: TGCAGTGCGTCTGCCGGGACAGGGGTCACTGAA.

As for this clone: The read falls 3 residues short of the CDR3 end, and the missing part is taken from the germline J gene. V usage is TRBV20-1 and J usage is TRBJ2-3; 9 nucleotides match TRBD2. Looked up from germline, CDR1 is DFQATT and CDR2 is SNEGSKA (reference sequence). CDR3 length: 16 amino acids. With 6 bases clipped from V and 3 bases from J, the junction kept 13 bases outside the gene matches. The CDR3 sequence: CSAPRGAGGRTDTQYF. The DNA read from the CDR3 is TGCAGTGCCCCGAGGGGAGCGGGGGGCCGTACAGATACG.

Details on this clone: The read ends 3 residues shy of where the CDR3 ends; the end is completed using the germline J gene. V and J are TRBV12-3 or TRBV12-4 and TRBJ1-3, with D hard to call. Trimming cost V 5 bases and J 0 bases, with 5 bases left between them. The CDR3 length is 13 residues. CDR3 loop: CASSLSSGNTIYF. The CDR3 bases that were read are TGTGCCAGCAGTCTTAGCTCTGGAAACACC.